One and the same sample provided the 5 T cell receptor beta chains below, sequenced in a study of T-cell memory formation after mild COVID-19. TCRdb used MiXCR to reprocess the 5' RACE reads, holding one entry per CDR3 protein. The sample has fewer than 500,000 distinct CDR3 sequences, 20% to 25% seen once. The sequenced sample consisted of PBMCs or a T cell subset sorted from them (not recorded which). The receptors originated from an adult woman who had mild COVID-19 (a few samples of this study predate the infection). Cell type and time point are not known.

This clonotype came up a few times. The chain is built from TRBV7-8 and TRBJ2-3, with D unresolved. The germline V gene encodes CDR1 SGHVS and CDR2 FQNEAQ. The CDR3 length is 15 residues. The V end was cut by 1 base, the J end by 0 bases, with 8 bases between. CDR3 in amino acids: CASSLEQFSTDTQYF. The DNA for the CDR3 is TGTGCCAGCAGCTTAGAACAGTTCAGCACAGATACGCAGTATTTT.

The chain recombines TRBV6-5 with TRBJ1-1; possible D gene TRBD1, 5 bases. Trimming left V 3 bases short and J 5 bases short, with 10 bases between. CDR1 and CDR2 from the germline V gene are MNHEY and SVGAGI. CDR3 length: 13 amino acids. The CDR3 nucleotides are TGTGCCAGCAGTTATCAGGGAGGGACTGAAGCTTTCTTT. It translates to CASSYQGGTEAFF.

This clonotype was detected once. CDR3 protein: CASSPYGANTGELFF. Here the CDR3 DNA reads TGTGCCAGCAGTCCCTACGGGGCTAACACCGGGGAGCTGTTTTTT. This sequence joins TRBV6-6 and TRBJ2-2; D tentatively fits TRBD1 or TRBD2 (5 bases each). V was trimmed by 5 bases and J by 2 bases, leaving 12 bases between them. The germline CDR1 and CDR2 sequences are MNHNY and SVGAGI (reference sequence). The CDR3 spans 15 residues.

The chain couples TRBV6-6 to TRBJ2-1; no definite D call. V was pared by 7 bases and J by 8 bases, with 24 bases between. This CDR3 is 16 amino acids long. Germline V gene lookup returns CDR1 MNHNY and CDR2 SVGAGI (reference sequence). The CDR3 loop reads CASTDPGQSRSDEQFF. CDR3 in DNA: TGTGCCAGCACCGATCCCGGGCAGAGCCGCAGCGATGAGCAGTTCTTC.

The rearrangement uses TRBV20-1 and TRBJ2-1; TRBD2 matches 9 bases. Looked up from germline, CDR1 is DFQATT and CDR2 is SNEGSKA (reference sequence). This CDR3 region has 14 residues. J was trimmed by 9 bases and V by 6 bases; bases with no gene match: 12. CDR3: CSALAGVVTGEQFF. The CDR3 DNA reads as TGCAGTGCCTTAGCGGGAGTCGTAACGGGTGAGCAGTTCTTC.